A single sample is the source of the 9 T cell receptor beta chains below, sequenced in a study of PD-1 blockade in classical Hodgkin lymphoma (dated by TCRdb to about 2020). To prepare the library, the immunoSEQ multiplex PCR assay was applied. Here the immuneACCESS table is served through TCRdb, limited to in-frame sequences with V and J called. Missing clones are a known gap in these copies; in checked studies unresolved V genes cover under half, and the rest lacks a known reason. This sample lists 20,000 to 30,000 clones; 80% to 90% were detected once. In total, the top ten clones hold around 8.7% of the sample. Read against the paper, the sample's time point label means: cycle 2 day 1 (C2D1) of nivolumab. Every trial patient had relapsed following autologous stem cell transplantation, and prior brentuximab vedotin exposure was what differed among cohorts A, B and C. The starting material was peripheral blood mononuclear cells (PBMCs), obtained before the second cycle of nivolumab. The receptors derive from a human donor with classical Hodgkin lymphoma.

This chain connects TRBV9 to TRBJ2-3; possibly TRBD1 for D (6 bases). Per the germline V gene, CDR1 is SGDLS and CDR2 is YYNGEE. The CDR3 is 14 residues long. Between the trimmed V and J ends, which lost 3 bases and 5 bases, there was a span of 13 bases. CDR3 sequence (DNA): TGTGCCAGCAGCGGACGGACAGCCAGAGATACGCAGTATTTT. Its translation is CASSGRTARDTQYF.

The J gene is TRBJ2-6, the V gene TRBV10-3, with 9 bases that match TRBD1. The CDR3 loop spans 20 amino acids. V lost 3 bases to trimming and J lost 2 bases; unmatched junction nucleotides: 14. CDR1 and CDR2 from the germline V gene are ENHRY and SYGVKD. CDR3 loop: CAISDREDRGKLAGANVLTF. The CDR3, as DNA: TGTGCCATCAGTGATAGGGAGGACAGGGGCAAATTGGCTGGGGCCAACGTCCTGACTTTC.

The sample holds one count of this clone. The rearrangement links TRBV10-3 to TRBJ1-2; D is unresolved. Germline V gives CDR1 ENHRY, CDR2 SYGVKD. The ends were cut back, 3 bases at V and 11 bases at J, with 16 bases in the middle. The CDR3 runs 13 residues. This CDR3 reads CAISEWPGTGYTF. The CDR3 nucleotides read TGTGCCATCAGTGAATGGCCGGGAACTGGGTACACCTTC.

The gene calls are TRBV5-8 and TRBJ2-5, with 10 positions matching TRBD1. Per the germline V gene, CDR1 is SGHTS and CDR2 is YDEGEE. J gave up 4 bases and V 0 bases, and 3 bases lay outside the gene matches. The CDR3 totals 15 residues. The CDR3 is CASSLGQGAPETQYF. CDR3 coding DNA: TGTGCCAGCAGCTTGGGACAGGGGGCGCCAGAGACCCAGTACTTC.

The gene calls are TRBV6-1 and TRBJ2-2, with 9 bases aligning to TRBD1. The V gene's germline CDR1 is MNHNS and CDR2 SASEGT. Losses at the gene ends were 1 base for V and 7 bases for J; bases not matched to a gene: 7. The CDR3 contains 16 residues. CDR3 sequence reads: CASSEVGQGVGGELFF. CDR3 sequence (DNA): TGTGCCAGCAGTGAAGTGGGACAGGGAGTCGGCGGGGAGCTGTTTTTT.

The V and J genes are TRBV29-1 and TRBJ2-3, with a weak D call TRBD1 (5 bases). The germline gives CDR1 SQVTM, CDR2 ANQGSEA. The CDR3 is made up of 13 amino acids. V lost 3 bases to trimming and J lost 0 bases, with 7 bases between them. CDR3 amino acids: CSVDSGSTDTQYF. The CDR3 DNA reads as TGCAGCGTTGACTCAGGGAGCACAGATACGCAGTATTTT.

The V gene is TRBV13, the J gene TRBJ2-4, with 7 nucleotides matching TRBD2. Looked up from germline, CDR1 is PRHDT and CDR2 is FYEKMQ (reference sequence). The CDR3 runs to 17 residues. The V segment lost 5 bases and the J segment 9 bases; nucleotides outside the gene matches: 19. CDR3 coding DNA: TGTGCCAGCAGCACCGCCGAGACTAGCTCCGATCGACTCATTCAGTACTTC. It codes for CASSTAETSSDRLIQYF.

The chain joins TRBV28 to TRBJ1-2, with 7 bases lining up with TRBD1. The trim removed 6 bases at V and 10 bases at J, leaving 8 bases unmatched. Germline CDR1 reads MDHEN; CDR2 reads SYDVKM. There are 12 residues in the CDR3. CDR3 sequence (DNA): TGTGCCAGCAGCCCTAGTACAGGGGTCTACACCTTC. It codes for CASSPSTGVYTF.

This chain connects TRBV29-1 to TRBJ2-1; D is unresolved. This CDR3 has 16 amino acids. Deletions cut 1 base from V and 4 bases from J, with 17 bases between. CDR1 is SQVTM, CDR2 ANQGSEA, per germline. The CDR3: CSVEGKEESGYNEQFF. The CDR3 bases are TGCAGCGTTGAAGGAAAAGAGGAGAGTGGGTACAATGAGCAGTTCTTC.